Below are 7 T cell receptor beta chains sequenced from a single sample in a study of cytomegalovirus exposure and HLA in healthy donors. Primers included in the PCR were 60 Vbeta and 13 Jbeta primers. TCRdb keeps only in-frame clones here, not all; method: immunoSEQ multiplex PCR. The sample contains 75,000 to 80,000 clones, around 81% of which appear only once. Sequenced: PBMCs. Receptors originate from a male donor in good health and CMV-seronegative.

This clone appeared a few times. The chain carries TRBV4-2 and TRBJ1-3; unclear D gene. Trimming shortened V by 2 bases and J by 0 bases, and 14 bases separated the two germline ends. This CDR3 is 17 amino acids long. From germline, CDR1 is LGHNA and CDR2 YNFKEQ. The CDR3 DNA reads TGTGCCAGCAGCCAACGGTTGGCGGGAACCTCTGGAAACACCATATATTTT. Translating it yields CASSQRLAGTSGNTIYF.

This chain joins TRBV19 and TRBJ1-1; no firm D call. Per germline, CDR1 LNHDA and CDR2 SQIVND (reference sequence). Trimming took off 7 bases at V and 7 bases at J, with 16 bases between the two ends. The CDR3 covers 13 residues. The CDR3 DNA reads TGTGCCAGTACCACCTACGTCGGGTTTGAAGCTTTCTTT. This sequence encodes CASTTYVGFEAFF. The full variable domain, with the rest looked up from reference TRBV19 and TRBJ1-1, is DGGITQSPKYLFRKEGQNVTLSCEQNLNHDAMYWYRQDPGQGLRLIYYSQIVNDFQKGDIAEGYSVSREKKESFPLTVTSAQKNPTAFYLCASTTYVGFEAFFGQGTRLTVV.

The V gene is TRBV29-1, the J gene TRBJ2-1; 7 bases are shared with TRBD2. The length of the CDR3 is 11 residues. V lost 7 bases to trimming and J lost 7 bases; unmatched junction nucleotides: 4. Germline V CDR1 and CDR2: SQVTM, ANQGSEA. Here the CDR3 reads CSAHSGNEQFF. The CDR3 coding sequence is TGCAGCGCTCATAGCGGGAATGAGCAGTTCTTC.

V and J are TRBV2 and TRBJ1-2; no clear D gene. Germline-derived CDR1 and CDR2 are SNHLY and FYNNEI. This CDR3 comprises 12 residues. Trimming removed 3 bases from V and 10 bases from J, with 12 bases in between. CDR3 loop: CASSESGENYTF. As DNA, the CDR3 is TGTGCCAGCAGTGAGAGTGGAGAAAACTACACCTTC. Complete variable domain (other parts from reference TRBV2 and TRBJ1-2): EPEVTQTPSHQVTQMGQEVILRCVPISNHLYFYWYRQILGQKVEFLVSFYNNEISEKSEIFDDQFSVERPDGSNFTLKIRSTKLEDSAMYFCASSESGENYTFGSGTRLTVV.

This clone has just a few counts. The rearrangement joins TRBV5-6 to TRBJ1-5; D gene uncertain. Per germline, CDR1 SGHDT and CDR2 YYEEEE. This CDR3 is built from 15 residues. V shed 1 base and J shed 0 bases, with 8 bases lying between them. DNA for the CDR3: TGTGCCAGCAGCTTGCGGGGAATTAGCAATCAGCCCCAGCATTTT. Its protein product is CASSLRGISNQPQHF.

V gene TRBV5-4 combines with J gene TRBJ2-7; 9 bases map to TRBD1. The V and J ends lost 5 bases and 7 bases, in that order; junction bases with no gene match: 10. The CDR3 consists of 14 residues. From germline, CDR1 is SGHNT and CDR2 YYREEE (reference sequence). CDR3 amino acids: CASSQTGGTGEQYF. The CDR3 DNA is TGTGCCAGCAGTCAGACAGGGGGAACGGGAGAGCAGTACTTC.

V gene TRBV23-1 combines with J gene TRBJ1-5; 7 nucleotides line up with TRBD1. TRBV23-1 is labeled an ORF, and its function is uncertain. The J segment lost 0 bases and the V segment lost 5 bases, leaving 7 bases of the junction unmatched. The CDR3 is made up of 16 amino acids. In nucleotides, the CDR3 is TGCGCCAGCAGTTCTAACAGGGGAGTTAGCAATCAGCCCCAGCATTTT. It is translated as CASSSNRGVSNQPQHF.